Presented here are 4 T cell receptor beta chains from one specimen sequenced in a study of blood T cells in healthy people across ages (dated by TCRdb to the mid-2010s). The library was prepared using 5' RACE. Sequencing took place on an Illumina HiSeq 2500. The second PCR ran for roughly 7 to 12 cycles and used a J-beta primer mix along with a sample-barcoded 5' primer. TCRdb itself trimmed the public reads at Q25 with fastp, ran MiXCR and retained productive beta chains. When rows share a CDR3 protein, they turn into one entry using the most common DNA and genes. The table for this sample lists about 1.4 million distinct CDR3 sequences; roughly 60% of them were counted only once. 5.5% to 8% of the sample comes from the top ten. Sequencing was performed on blood. Receptors were obtained from a man between 18 and 35 years old in good health.

The V and J genes are TRBV29-1 and TRBJ2-1; 8 nucleotides line up with TRBD1. This CDR3 contains 13 residues. Trimming took 6 bases from V and 6 from J; bases not matched to a gene: 7. Germline V lookup: CDR1 SQVTM, CDR2 ANQGSEA. In nucleotides, the CDR3 is TGCAGCGTCGCAGGGGGCTATGGCAATGAGCAGTTCTTC. This sequence encodes CSVAGGYGNEQFF.

This clonotype came up many times. The V call is TRBV10-3, the J call TRBJ2-1; D unresolved. Per germline, CDR1 ENHRY and CDR2 SYGVKD. CDR3 length: 13 amino acids. Trimming took off 6 bases at V and 10 bases at J, with 16 bases between the two ends. CDR3 in amino acids: CAIRALSRQEQFF. The DNA for the CDR3 is TGTGCCATCAGGGCCCTTAGCCGGCAGGAGCAGTTCTTC.

This clonotype was observed a handful of times. The V call is TRBV5-1, the J call TRBJ2-2; D uncertain. Trimming removed 0 bases at V and 3 bases at J, with 6 bases between. Germline values: CDR1 SGHRS, CDR2 YFSETQ. This CDR3 is 14 amino acids long. CDR3 sequence: CASSLGWDTGELFF. In DNA form, the CDR3 reads TGCGCCAGCAGCTTGGGATGGGACACCGGGGAGCTGTTTTTT.

The chain has TRBV5-1 and TRBJ2-5; TRBD1 matches at 7 bases. Germline values: CDR1 SGHRS, CDR2 YFSETQ. This CDR3 spans 15 amino acids. After removal of 3 bases from V and 2 bases from J, the junction contained 7 bases not matched to a gene. As DNA, the CDR3 is TGCGCCAGCAGCTCAAACCCGACAGGGCAAGAGACCCAGTACTTC. As protein: CASSSNPTGQETQYF.